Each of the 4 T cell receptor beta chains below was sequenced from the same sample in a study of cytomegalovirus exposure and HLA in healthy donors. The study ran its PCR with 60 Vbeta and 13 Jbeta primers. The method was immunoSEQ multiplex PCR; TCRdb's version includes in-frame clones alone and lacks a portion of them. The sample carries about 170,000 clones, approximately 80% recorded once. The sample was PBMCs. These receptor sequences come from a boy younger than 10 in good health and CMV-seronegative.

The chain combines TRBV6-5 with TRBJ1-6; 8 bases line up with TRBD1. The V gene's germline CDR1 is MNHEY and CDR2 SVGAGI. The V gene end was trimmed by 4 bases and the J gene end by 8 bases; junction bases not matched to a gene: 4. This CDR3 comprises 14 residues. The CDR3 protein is CASSSDRVYSPLHF. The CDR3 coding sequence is TGTGCCAGCAGTTCGGACAGGGTATATTCACCCCTCCACTTT.

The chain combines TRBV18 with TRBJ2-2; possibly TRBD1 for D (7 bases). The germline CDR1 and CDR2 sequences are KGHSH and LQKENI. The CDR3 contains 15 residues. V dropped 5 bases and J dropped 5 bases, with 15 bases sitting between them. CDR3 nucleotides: TGTGCCAGCTCATCGCAGGGGGGTCGAACCGGGGAGCTGTTTTTT. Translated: CASSSQGGRTGELFF.

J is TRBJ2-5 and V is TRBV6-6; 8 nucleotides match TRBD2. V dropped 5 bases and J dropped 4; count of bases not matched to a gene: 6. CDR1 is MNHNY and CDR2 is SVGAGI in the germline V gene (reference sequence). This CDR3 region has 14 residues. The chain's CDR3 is CASSTGLAPETQYF. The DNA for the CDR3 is TGTGCCAGCAGTACCGGACTAGCCCCAGAGACCCAGTACTTC.

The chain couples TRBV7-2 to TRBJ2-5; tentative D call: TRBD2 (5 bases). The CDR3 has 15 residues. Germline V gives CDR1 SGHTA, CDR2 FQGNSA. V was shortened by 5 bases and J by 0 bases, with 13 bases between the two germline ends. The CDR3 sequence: CASSKGSGYQETQYF. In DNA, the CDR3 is TGTGCCAGCAGCAAAGGCTCGGGGTACCAAGAGACCCAGTACTTC.